The clone carrying this T cell receptor beta chain appeared a few times. Combining a sample-barcoded 5' primer with a J-beta primer mix, a second PCR ran for about 6 to 11 cycles. TCRdb recomputed calls from the 5' RACE reads with MiXCR, one row per CDR3 protein. Of roughly 2 million distinct CDR3 sequences listed, around 48% are singletons. This sample was taken from a study of blood T cells in healthy people across ages. V lost 3 bases and J lost 1; bases outside the gene matches: 4. Germline V gene sequence: CDR1 SEHNR, CDR2 FQNEAQ (reference sequence). This CDR3 contains 15 residues. Every donor gave approximately 10 milliliters of peripheral blood.

The V gene is TRBV7-9, the J gene TRBJ2-3, with 7 bases lining up with TRBD1. This receptor was taken from a middle-aged woman in good health. Sample: blood. The CDR3 is CASSFTGVGTDTQYF. The CDR3 bases are TGTGCCAGCAGCTTTACAGGGGTGGGCACAGATACGCAGTATTTT.